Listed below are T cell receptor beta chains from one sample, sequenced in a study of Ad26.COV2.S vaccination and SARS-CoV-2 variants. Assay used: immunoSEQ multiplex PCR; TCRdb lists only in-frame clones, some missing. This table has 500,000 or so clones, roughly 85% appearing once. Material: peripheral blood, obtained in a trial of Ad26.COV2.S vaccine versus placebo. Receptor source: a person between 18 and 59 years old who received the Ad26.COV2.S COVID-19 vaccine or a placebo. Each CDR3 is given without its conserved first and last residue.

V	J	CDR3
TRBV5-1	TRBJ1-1	ASGRGWDTEAF
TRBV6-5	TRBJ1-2	ASSPERGYT
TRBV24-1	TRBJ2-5	ATSDPLAGGLQETQY
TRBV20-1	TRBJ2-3	SARGGNTQY
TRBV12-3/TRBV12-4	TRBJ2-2	ASSFGRGGELF
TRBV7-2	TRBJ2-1	ASSLAPGTSGRLGEQF
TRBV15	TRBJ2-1	ATSSIGMNEQF
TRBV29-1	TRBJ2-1	SLAGGHDNEQF
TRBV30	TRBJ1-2	AWIGRGGYGYT
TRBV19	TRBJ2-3	ASSMAGSGRAGTDTQY
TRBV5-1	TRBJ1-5	ASSLGPAGGTQPQH
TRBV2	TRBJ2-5	ASSARISGLGAQY
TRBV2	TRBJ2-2	ASSGGFFTGELF
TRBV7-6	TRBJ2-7	ASSPLRDRGHYEQY
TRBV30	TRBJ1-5	AWRSGPGLPQH
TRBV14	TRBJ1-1	ASSRLGTSNTEAF
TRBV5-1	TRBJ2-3	ASSLASGRVDTQY
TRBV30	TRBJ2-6	AWEPGPTLRYVLT
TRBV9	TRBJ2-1	ASSATSGSYNEQF
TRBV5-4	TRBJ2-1	ASSGRSGSNEQF
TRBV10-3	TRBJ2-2	AIRDRAIGELF
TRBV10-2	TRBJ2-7	ASSESGREQY
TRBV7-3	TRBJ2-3	ASSQTGAVVADTQY
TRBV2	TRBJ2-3	ASRATDRGSDTQY
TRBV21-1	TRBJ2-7	ASSKGGWVV
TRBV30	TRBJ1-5	AWEQGANQPQH
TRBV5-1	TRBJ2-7	ASSPTGTGSRFTYEQY